This T cell receptor beta chain was captured by sequencing in a study of cytomegalovirus exposure and HLA in healthy donors (dated by TCRdb to about 2017). Regarding the complete study: According to an earlier analysis of a few hundred of the donors, about 180 million T cells yielded roughly 110 million unique TCR beta sequences and around 300 Gb of sequence data. Of the approximately 400 genotyped donors, less than 85% were placed in the genetic ancestry cluster associated with self-reported Caucasian donors. The study was designed to test whether signatures of past pathogen exposure could be identified by cataloging public T cell receptors. A later analysis re-examined previously published TCR beta repertoires from around 670 donors and added high-resolution HLA genotyping to investigate patterns of TCR occurrence. An early release covering over 500 HLA-typed donors comprised about 300 gigabases of sequencing data and tens of millions of unique TCR sequences. To predict cytomegalovirus infection status, the study combined high-throughput TCR immunosequencing, statistical association of individual TCRs with disease status, and machine learning. On average, about 240,000 unique TCR beta nucleotide sequences were sequenced per donor among some 420 genotyped donors of the cohort, with 15% to 20% of those sequences being non-productive. HLA typing covered class I and class II loci at four-digit resolution. Donor age, sex, ethnicity and CMV serostatus were compiled alongside the repertoire data. Roughly 5 DR-DQ haplotypes were treated as single units for association and clustering because of strong linkage in the cohort. The number of donors typed differed by locus, with roughly 629-640 for A, B, C, DRB1 and DQB1, around 560 for DQA1, nearly 610 for DPA1, and 400 to 490 for DPB1. The study used immunosequencing to profile the T cell repertoires of approximately 650 subjects and linked those repertoires to cytomegalovirus serostatus. A later genetic analysis took genome-wide SNP genotypes for about 55% of the roughly 670 donors and used that subset as a discovery cohort. All discovery cohort repertoires had been generated using a single sequencing platform. To decide whether each TCR beta V gene segment behaved as functional or pseudogenic, an earlier analysis of some 600 of the donors relied on high-throughput TCR beta sequencing. The later analysis used no new phenotypic data to find candidate immune exposures, relying instead on TCR beta sequences and their occurrence across donors. A separate validation cohort of some 130 different subjects was used in addition to the roughly 700-subject first cohort. The full study reports these points: Because the 87-base-pair reads could not distinguish some IMGT-functional V segments, including TRBV6-2 and TRBV6-3, those segments were excluded. Sequencing depth was assumed to be roughly uniform across donors in the presence/absence analyses, though that assumption may not hold. The only immune exposure information available for the cohort was CMV serostatus. A cluster of highly shared sequence variants was judged likely to be a technical artifact of the sequencing pipeline. Most CMV-associated TCR beta chains appeared to be HLA-restricted in a later analysis, and the HLA associations seemed to be driven largely by CMV exposure. Most TCR sequences were observed very rarely across donors, whereas some public TCRs were present in many individuals. The cohort was sequenced for TCR beta chains only, and without alpha or paired-chain data the features that could be detected were limited. In vitro tests confirmed that three of the cytomegalovirus-associated TCR beta chains recognize cytomegalovirus antigens. In a later analysis, about 17,000 TCR beta sequences were associated with specific HLA alleles at a false discovery rate of 0.05. HLA typing was unavailable for some donors at each locus, so association tests used only the typed subset. Because counts were too low, some 17 rarely observed V segments, including chromosome 9 orphons, were left out of the earlier analysis of 500 to 750 of the donors. In a later genetic analysis, a missense DCLRE1C variant was associated with V-gene and J-gene trimming of TCR beta chains, and the association was replicated in an independent cohort. A later analysis found that TCR association rates varied across HLA loci, with DRB1 alleles showing the most associated TCRs and HLA-C alleles the fewest. Cytomegalovirus status was reported to be diagnosed by the classifier with high specificity and sensitivity in both the original and validation cohorts. Correlated functional status among segregating V segments might reflect linkage disequilibrium, but an unknown experimental factor could not be ruled out. Compared with the roughly 700-donor mean, donors in an Asian-associated ancestry cluster had fewer N-insertions in productive TCRs, according to a later genetic analysis. A total of 150 or so TCR beta chains were listed by the study as associated with cytomegalovirus. Several of the top co-occurrence clusters appeared to be linked to parvovirus B19, influenza, CMV and Epstein-Barr virus, according to a later analysis. A further reported finding was that TCR beta sequences accurately predicted the HLA-A and HLA-B alleles for most subjects in the first cohort. An earlier analysis of approximately 600 of the donors showed that most TCR beta V segments appeared in productive rearrangements either about 87% or about 30% of the time, which broadly matched IMGT annotations. When HLA alleles, especially DR and DQ, strongly co-occurred, attributing TCR associations to individual alleles was difficult. Compared with equally common non-associated chains, HLA-associated TCR beta chains in a later analysis were more clonally expanded and had lower generation probabilities. According to the authors, the approach could potentially be generalized to other disease states and immunological phenotypes.

The CDR1 and CDR2 encoded by the germline V gene are SGHVS and FQNEAQ. The V end loses 3 bases and the J end loses 6 bases, and a stretch of 6 bases separates them. The CDR3, from cysteine to phenylalanine, totals 12 residues. Only CDR3 DNA remains: 36 bases, in frame from the first base. The method was the immunoSEQ multiplex PCR assay. The multiplex PCR relied on a mix of 60 forward primers for TCR Vbeta segments and 13 reverse primers for TCR Jbeta segments. Amplification of the CDR3 region of rearranged TCR beta genes was performed with a multiplex PCR assay on genomic DNA. The amplified TCR beta libraries were sequenced on the Illumina HiSeq System as 87-base-pair reads. As for the original processing: A later analysis tallied some 79 million unique TCR beta chains across the 550 to 850 repertoires, and some 10 million of those chains were shared by two or more donors. Raw reads were error-corrected and collapsed into unique sequences with a nearest-neighbor algorithm that merged closely related sequences to remove PCR and sequencing errors. CDR3 sequences were aligned to IMGT reference sequences to assign V, D and J gene segments. Each retained sequence needed at least a six-nucleotide match to both a V gene segment and a J gene segment. A rearrangement counted as productive if the CDR3 had no stop codons and remained in frame with V and J, and every other rearrangement counted as non-productive. CDR3 was defined by IMGT convention, running from the second conserved V-encoded cysteine to the conserved J-encoded phenylalanine. The earlier analysis of about 560 of the donors excluded any sequence lacking an unambiguous match to a single V gene segment. In an earlier analysis of 587 of the donors, V segments were called functional above 56.7% productive rearrangements and were called segregating when the between-donor standard deviation exceeded 5%. To diagnose cytomegalovirus status from the catalog of TCR beta chain sequences, a statistical classification framework was built. V and J gene assignment, in a later analysis, came from comparing TCR nucleotide sequences with IMGT/GENE-DB human TR gene sequences. Using the TCRdist pipeline, a later analysis assigned CDR3 sequences along with most-parsimonious VDJ recombination scenarios. In a later analysis, each TCR beta chain was defined by its CDR3 amino acid sequence together with its V-gene family, and reads lacking a unique V-gene family were excluded. In a later analysis, 450 to 600 highly shared, low-generation-probability nucleotide sequences were removed to address suspected cross-contamination and a sequencing artifact. In a later analysis, a clonal expansion index for each public chain was calculated from normalized within-repertoire ranks of inferred template counts. A later analysis computed generation probabilities with a VDJ recombination model fitted to out-of-frame rearrangements, and checked the results against IGoR. In a later analysis, hypergeometric tests were used to score TCR-TCR, TCR-HLA and TCR-CMV co-occurrence, with a repertoire-size bias correction applied to TCR pairs. To estimate false discovery rates, a later analysis permuted the HLA or CMV assignments 20 times. In a later analysis, co-occurring TCRs were grouped using DBSCAN, with TCRdist sequence similarity added in when clustering inside HLA-allele-positive subsets. Repertoires with fewer than 30,000 or more than 120,000 public chains, plus five repertoires with anomalous nucleotide sharing, were excluded from co-occurrence clustering. The table comes from immuneACCESS by way of TCRdb, which keeps in-frame sequences with V and J called. Part of the clones is missing from these tables; in studies checked, under half for an unresolved V gene and the rest for unknown reasons. V and J calls and clone size follow that table, whereas D and trimming were derived from the DNA. The sample includes fewer than 200,000 clones, with around 84% observed a single time. The leading ten clones occupy approximately 2.5% of the sample.

The cohort was made up of 500 to 850 healthy bone marrow donors. All cohort members were sampled while nominally healthy, although unrecorded immune exposures were likely present. The donor was CMV seropositive and belonged to the group of about 290 seropositive cohort members. A peripheral blood sample was collected from each donor, and TCR beta sequencing was performed on peripheral blood mononuclear cells. The Qiagen DNeasy Blood Extraction Kit was used to extract genomic DNA from the blood cell samples. Remarks on this clone: No cognate antigen has been identified for it. The sample holds no much larger clone one base away, and base qualities are not on file.

This TCR came from a man aged 30-40 years in good health and CMV-seropositive. The chain is assembled from TRBV7-8 and TRBJ2-1; too little of a D gene remains to name it. Sequenced material: PBMCs. Here is the DNA: TGTGCCAGCAGCTTCACCGGCAATGAGCAGTTCTTC. This codes for CASSFTGNEQFF.